This entry lists 12 T cell receptor beta chains sequenced from one sample in a study of blood T cell repertoires in COVID-19. Only in-frame clones appear in the TCRdb table, and some are missing; sequencing was by immunoSEQ multiplex PCR. Of tens of thousands of clones in the sample, 80% to 90% were seen once. The specimen was peripheral blood. The receptors come from a man in his forties or fifties with active COVID-19.

The V gene is TRBV29-1, the J gene TRBJ2-7; perhaps TRBD2 as D (5 bases). The CDR3 runs 16 residues. Germline CDR1 and CDR2: SQVTM and ANQGSEA. V lost 0 bases to trimming and J lost 2 bases, with 17 bases between them. The CDR3 protein is CSVEDRETKQPYEQYF. DNA for the CDR3: TGCAGCGTTGAAGATCGGGAAACAAAGCAACCCTACGAGCAGTACTTC.

This clone was seen once. The gene calls are TRBV6-5 and TRBJ2-7; D may be TRBD1 (5 bases). The CDR3 extends over 13 amino acids. CDR1 and CDR2 (germline): MNHEY, SVGAGI. The V gene lost 8 bases and the J gene lost 1 base, with 12 bases spanning the gap. The CDR3 region has the DNA TGTGCCAGCCGCGAGGACACTTCCTACGAGCAGTACTTC. It translates to CASREDTSYEQYF.

This sequence joins TRBV18 and TRBJ2-7; D perhaps matches TRBD2 (7 bases). The CDR3 has 16 amino acids. Germline V CDR1 and CDR2: KGHSH, LQKENI. V lost 2 bases, J lost 2 bases, and 16 bases lay in between. The DNA of the CDR3 is TGTGCCAGCTCACCAAAGGGGGGGGGCCCTACCTACGAGCAGTACTTC. Translating gives CASSPKGGGPTYEQYF.

V gene TRBV7-3 combines with J gene TRBJ1-1; D may be TRBD1 (6 bases). The germline V gene encodes CDR1 SGHTA and CDR2 FQGTGA. Trimming stripped 5 bases from V and 4 bases from J, with 14 bases between. This CDR3 is built from 14 residues. The CDR3 nucleotides are TGTGCCAGCAGCCCAACCCCAGGGGTCACTGAAGCTTTCTTT. It encodes CASSPTPGVTEAFF.

The chain employs TRBV6-5 and TRBJ2-1, with 12 bases identical to TRBD2. Germline trimming cut 10 bases from V and 6 bases from J; bases unmatched to any gene: 10. The CDR3 is 15 amino acids. Germline loops: CDR1 MNHEY, CDR2 SVGAGI. The CDR3 loop reads CATKRTSGAANEQFF. The CDR3 bases are TGTGCCACTAAGCGGACTAGCGGGGCCGCCAATGAGCAGTTCTTC.

The chain combines TRBV27 with TRBJ2-7, with 12 bases identical to TRBD2. CDR1 is MNHEY and CDR2 is SMNVEV in the germline V gene (reference sequence). The ends lost 3 bases at V and 7 bases at J; junction bases unmatched: 10. This CDR3 region has 16 residues. The CDR3 coding sequence is TGTGCCAGCAGTTTCACCCCTAGCGGGAGGGCGGGGGAGCAGTACTTC. Residues: CASSFTPSGRAGEQYF.

J is TRBJ2-5 and V is TRBV4-2; 8 bases agree with TRBD2. V gave up 4 bases and J gave up 2 bases; unmatched junction bases: 6. The CDR3 runs 15 residues. Looked up from germline, CDR1 is LGHNA and CDR2 is YNFKEQ. DNA of the CDR3: TGTGCCAGCAGCCCCTTTCCGGGGGGGCAAGAGACCCAGTACTTC. Its translation: CASSPFPGGQETQYF.

The gene calls are TRBV27 and TRBJ2-5; 12 bases are shared with TRBD2. CDR3 length: 15 residues. The V segment lost 3 bases and the J segment 6 bases; nucleotides outside the gene matches: 5. Germline CDR1 is MNHEY and CDR2 is SMNVEV (reference sequence). Written as DNA, the CDR3 is TGTGCCAGCAGTTTGAGACTAGCGGGAGAGAAGACCCAGTACTTC. Amino acid sequence: CASSLRLAGEKTQYF.

This rearrangement joins TRBV18 to TRBJ2-3, with D possibly being TRBD2 (5 bases). Germline V gene sequence: CDR1 KGHSH, CDR2 LQKENI. CDR3 length: 16 amino acids. V dropped 3 bases and J dropped 1 base, with 14 bases sitting between them. The CDR3 nucleotides read TGTGCCAGCTCACCCCTTACGGGATCTGGCACAGATACGCAGTATTTT. Its translation is CASSPLTGSGTDTQYF.

The gene calls are TRBV9 and TRBJ2-3; the D gene is possibly TRBD2 (5 bases). CDR3 length equals 13 residues. V lost 0 bases, J lost 6 bases, and 8 bases lay in between. CDR1 is SGDLS and CDR2 is YYNGEE in the germline V gene. The CDR3 reads CASSVGGLDTQYF. The CDR3, as DNA: TGTGCCAGCAGCGTAGGCGGGTTGGATACGCAGTATTTT.

The rearrangement uses TRBV5-4 and TRBJ2-7; 7 bases agree with TRBD2. With 3 bases clipped from V and 6 bases from J, the junction kept 9 bases outside the gene matches. Germline CDR1 and CDR2: SGHNT and YYREEE (reference sequence). The CDR3 is made up of 14 amino acids. The CDR3 is CASSSGGYTFEQYF. The CDR3 DNA reads as TGTGCCAGCAGCTCCGGGGGGTACACGTTCGAGCAGTACTTC.

V is TRBV7-3 and J is TRBJ2-6; 9 bases line up with TRBD1. The CDR3 loop spans 19 amino acids. Germline V CDR1 and CDR2: SGHTA, FQGTGA. J gave up 0 bases and V 0 bases, and 6 bases lay outside the gene matches. CDR3 in DNA: TGTGCCAGCAGCTTAACAAGGGGACAGGGCCCCTCTGGGGCCAACGTCCTGACTTTC. This translates into CASSLTRGQGPSGANVLTF.